These 10 T cell receptor beta chains share one sample of origin, sequenced in a study of blood T cell repertoires in COVID-19. Generated by immunoSEQ multiplex PCR, the TCRdb table keeps only in-frame clones and is missing some. In the table there are 100,000 to 150,000 clones, approximately 86% of which are singletons. Sequencing was carried out using PBMCs or T cells enriched from blood (not recorded which). The receptor source for this set is a woman aged 45-65 years who had recovered from COVID-19.

The chain couples TRBV7-9 to TRBJ1-1; no clear D. This CDR3 is 14 amino acids long. V lost 5 bases and J 2 bases, leaving 12 bases between the germline ends. Germline V CDR1 and CDR2: SEHNR, FQNEAQ (reference sequence). The CDR3 DNA reads as TGTGCCAGCAGCGCTCATGAGGTTAACACTGAAGCTTTCTTT. It yields the protein CASSAHEVNTEAFF.

V usage is TRBV30 and J usage is TRBJ2-3, with 10 bases matching TRBD1. Unmatched junction bases numbered 6, after V lost 1 base and J lost 5 bases. CDR1 and CDR2 (germline): GTSNPN, SVGIG (reference sequence). The CDR3 has 15 residues. Written as DNA, the CDR3 is TGTGCCTGGAGTGGCGACAGGGGGCAGGGAGATACGCAGTATTTT. Its protein is CAWSGDRGQGDTQYF.

The V gene is TRBV5-1, the J gene TRBJ2-1; the D gene is possibly TRBD2 (6 bases). This CDR3 spans 12 amino acids. Between the trimmed V and J ends, which lost 0 bases and 12 bases, there was a span of 10 bases. Germline-derived CDR1 and CDR2 are SGHRS and YFSETQ. In DNA form, the CDR3 reads TGCGCCAGCAGCTTGGGACTAGATGCGCAGTTCTTC. It specifies CASSLGLDAQFF.

This clone has just one count. This rearrangement joins TRBV6-6 to TRBJ2-1, with D unresolved. Looked up from germline, CDR1 is MNHNY and CDR2 is SVGAGI (reference sequence). Trimming shortened V by 3 bases and J by 3 bases, and 6 bases separated the two germline ends. The CDR3 runs 13 residues. The CDR3 protein is CASSYSLYNEQFF. For the CDR3, the DNA is TGTGCCAGCAGTTATTCTCTCTACAATGAGCAGTTCTTC.

This clone was counted between two and nine times. This chain's CDR3 is CASSIPGVGSPLHF. The CDR3 DNA sequence: TGTGCCAGTAGTATCCCAGGGGTGGGTTCACCCCTCCACTTT. The chain combines TRBV19 with TRBJ1-6, with D tentatively TRBD1 (6 bases). V lost 3 bases and J 9 bases, leaving 12 bases between the germline ends. Germline V lookup: CDR1 LNHDA, CDR2 SQIVND (reference sequence). The length of the CDR3 is 14 residues.

This rearrangement joins TRBV5-4 to TRBJ2-1, with 8 bases fitting TRBD2. The CDR3 has 17 residues. The germline V gene encodes CDR1 SGHNT and CDR2 YYREEE (reference sequence). Germline trimming cut 2 bases from V and 5 bases from J; bases unmatched to any gene: 12. The chain's CDR3 is CASSFGVKRGFHNEQFF. In DNA, the CDR3 is TGTGCCAGCAGCTTTGGGGTCAAGCGGGGGTTCCACAATGAGCAGTTCTTC.

A single count supports this clone. The rearrangement links TRBV5-4 to TRBJ1-5; TRBD1 might be the D (5 bases). Trimming removed 4 bases at V and 3 bases at J, with 17 bases between. This CDR3 comprises 16 residues. Looked up from germline, CDR1 is SGHNT and CDR2 is YYREEE (reference sequence). CDR3 amino acids: CASSLGGVRDNQPQHF. The CDR3 DNA reads TGTGCCAGCAGCCTGGGGGGGGTTCGGGACAATCAGCCCCAGCATTTT. Variable domain in full (rest from reference TRBV5-4 and TRBJ1-5): ETGVTQSPTHLIKTRGQQVTLRCSSQSGHNTVSWYQQALGQGPQFIFQYYREEENGRGNFPPRFSGLQFPNYSSELNVNALELDDSALYLCASSLGGVRDNQPQHFGDGTRLSIL.

V is TRBV18 and J is TRBJ2-7; TRBD2 might be the D (5 bases). The CDR3 is 13 residues long. Trimming cost V 2 bases and J 5 bases, with 10 bases left between them. Germline assignment: CDR1 KGHSH and CDR2 LQKENI. The CDR3 region has the DNA TGTGCCAGCTCACCAATCGACGGGAACGAGCAGTACTTC. It codes for CASSPIDGNEQYF.

The chain joins TRBV7-2 to TRBJ2-1, with D perhaps TRBD2 (6 bases). The ends were cut back, 3 bases at V and 4 bases at J, with 13 bases in the middle. The CDR3 length is 15 residues. Germline values: CDR1 SGHTA, CDR2 FQGNSA. CDR3 sequence reads: CASSFHLGGYNEQFF. The CDR3 bases are TGTGCCAGCAGCTTCCACCTAGGAGGGTACAATGAGCAGTTCTTC.

This clone was observed once. The V call is TRBV19, the J call TRBJ1-5, with 7 bases lining up with TRBD1. From germline, CDR1 is LNHDA and CDR2 SQIVND (reference sequence). The length of the CDR3 is 13 residues. J lost 7 bases, V lost 7 bases, and 7 bases had no gene match. CDR3 coding DNA: TGTGCCAGTATGGGCGACAGGGTCCAGCCCCAGCATTTT. It specifies CASMGDRVQPQHF.